This T cell receptor (beta chain) was sequenced during a study of T cells in Graves' hyperthyroidism and ophthalmopathy. Findings and limits, study-wide: A model built on 13 V-J features separated ophthalmopathy from stable hyperthyroidism. Model-based prediction identified ophthalmopathy a median approximately 6.2 months prior to its onset.

The table lists this clonotype with many counts. The antigen remains undetermined. RNA transcripts were the template for amplifying TCR beta CDR3 regions. Carried out on the TCR CDR3, a first-round RT-PCR used the HTBI primer set. One entry per CDR3 protein results from TCRdb running MiXCR on the multiplex PCR reads. The repertoire holds fewer than 650,000 distinct CDR3 sequences, with roughly 14% as singletons. Per the germline V gene, CDR1 is MNHEY and CDR2 is SMNVEV (reference sequence). V was pared by 4 bases and J by 4 bases, with 22 bases between. The CDR3 has 17 amino acids. Material for sequencing was blood. The rearrangement joins TRBV27 to TRBJ1-2; a weak D match, TRBD1 (5 bases). This clonotype was obtained from a woman aged 40 to 50 with Graves' ophthalmopathy. CDR3 nucleotide sequence: TGTGCCAGCAGTTCGCAGCTTTGGGACGGGGGGGGCTATGGCTACACCTTC. This codes for CASSSQLWDGGGYGYTF.